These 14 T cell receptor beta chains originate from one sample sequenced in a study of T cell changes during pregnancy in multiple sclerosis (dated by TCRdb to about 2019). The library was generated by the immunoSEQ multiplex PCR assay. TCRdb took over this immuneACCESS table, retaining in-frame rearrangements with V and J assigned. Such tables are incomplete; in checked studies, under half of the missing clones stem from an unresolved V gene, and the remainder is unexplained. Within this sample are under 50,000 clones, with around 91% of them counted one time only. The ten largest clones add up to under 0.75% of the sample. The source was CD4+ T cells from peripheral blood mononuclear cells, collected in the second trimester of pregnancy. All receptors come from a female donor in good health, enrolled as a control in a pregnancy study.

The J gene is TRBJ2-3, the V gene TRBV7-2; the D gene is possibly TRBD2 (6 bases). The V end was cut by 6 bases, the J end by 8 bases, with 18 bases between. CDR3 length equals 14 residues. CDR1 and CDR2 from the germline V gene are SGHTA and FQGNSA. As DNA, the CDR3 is TGTGCCAGCAGTCTAGGAGCGGGCCGGGTTACGCAGTATTTT. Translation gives CASSLGAGRVTQYF.

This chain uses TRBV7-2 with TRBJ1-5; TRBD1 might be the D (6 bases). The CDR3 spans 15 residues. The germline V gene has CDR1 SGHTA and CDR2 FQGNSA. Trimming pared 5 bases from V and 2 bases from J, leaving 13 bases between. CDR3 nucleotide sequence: TGTGCCAGCAGCAAACAGGGCGAGGGCAATCAGCCCCAGCATTTT. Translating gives CASSKQGEGNQPQHF. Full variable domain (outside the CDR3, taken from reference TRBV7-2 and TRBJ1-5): GAGVSQSPSNKVTEKGKDVELRCDPISGHTALYWYRQSLGQGLEFLIYFQGNSAPDKSGLPSDRFSAERTGGSVSTLTIQRTQQEDSAVYLCASSKQGEGNQPQHFGDGTRLSIL.

The CDR3 protein is CATRHRGVPNTEAFF. Here the CDR3 DNA reads TGTGCCACTCGCCATCGGGGGGTTCCGAACACTGAAGCTTTCTTT. J is TRBJ1-1 and V is TRBV19; D perhaps matches TRBD1 (5 bases). This CDR3 contains 15 residues. The V gene lost 10 bases and the J gene lost 1 base, with 19 bases spanning the gap. The V gene's germline CDR1 is LNHDA and CDR2 SQIVND (reference sequence).

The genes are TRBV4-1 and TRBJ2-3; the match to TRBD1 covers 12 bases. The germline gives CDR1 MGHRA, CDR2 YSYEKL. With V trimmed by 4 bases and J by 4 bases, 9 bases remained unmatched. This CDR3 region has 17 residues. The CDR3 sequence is CASSLSGTGGASDTQYF. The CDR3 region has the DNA TGCGCCAGCAGCCTCTCCGGGACAGGGGGCGCATCAGATACGCAGTATTTT.

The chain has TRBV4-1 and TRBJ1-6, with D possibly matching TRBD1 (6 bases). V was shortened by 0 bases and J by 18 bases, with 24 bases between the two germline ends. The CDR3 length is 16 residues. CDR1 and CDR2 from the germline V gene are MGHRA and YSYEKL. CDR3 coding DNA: TGCGCCAGCAGCCAAGACAGAAAAAGACGGAAAAAGGGACACCACTTT. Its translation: CASSQDRKRRKKGHHF.

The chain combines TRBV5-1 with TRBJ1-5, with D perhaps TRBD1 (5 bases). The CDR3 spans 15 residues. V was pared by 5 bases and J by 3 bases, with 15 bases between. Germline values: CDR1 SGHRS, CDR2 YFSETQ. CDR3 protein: CASRRTSGSNQPQHF. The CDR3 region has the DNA TGCGCCAGCAGAAGAACCTCAGGGTCCAATCAGCCCCAGCATTTT. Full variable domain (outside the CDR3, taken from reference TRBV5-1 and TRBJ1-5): KAGVTQTPRYLIKTRGQQVTLSCSPISGHRSVSWYQQTPGQGLQFLFEYFSETQRNKGNFPGRFSGRQFSNSRSEMNVSTLELGDSALYLCASRRTSGSNQPQHFGDGTRLSIL.

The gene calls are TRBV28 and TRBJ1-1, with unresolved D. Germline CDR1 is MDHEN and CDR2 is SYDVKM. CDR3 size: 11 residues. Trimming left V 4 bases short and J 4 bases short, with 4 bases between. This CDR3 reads CASSSVTEAFF. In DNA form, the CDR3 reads TGTGCCAGCAGTTCTGTCACTGAAGCTTTCTTT.

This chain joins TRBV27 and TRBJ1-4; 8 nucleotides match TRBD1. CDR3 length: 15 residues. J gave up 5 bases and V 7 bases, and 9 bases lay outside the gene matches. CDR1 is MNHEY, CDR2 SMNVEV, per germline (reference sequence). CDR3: CASTPRTGLNEKLFF. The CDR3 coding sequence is TGTGCCAGCACTCCTAGGACAGGGCTAAATGAAAAACTGTTTTTT.

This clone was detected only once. CDR3 coding DNA: TGTGCCAGCAGCTTGGGGCCGCGACAGGGGGTGCCTGAAGCTTTCTTT. Its protein product is CASSLGPRQGVPEAFF. This chain joins TRBV7-3 and TRBJ1-1, with 9 positions matching TRBD1. There are 16 residues in the CDR3. Germline CDR1 and CDR2: SGHTA and FQGTGA. The ends lost 3 bases at V and 6 bases at J; junction bases unmatched: 11.

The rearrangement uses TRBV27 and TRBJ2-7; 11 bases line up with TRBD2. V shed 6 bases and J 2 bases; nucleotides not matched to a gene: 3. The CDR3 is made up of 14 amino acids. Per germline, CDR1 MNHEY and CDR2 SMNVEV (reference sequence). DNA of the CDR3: TGTGCCAGCAGGACTAGCGGGGTTCCCTACGAGCAGTACTTC. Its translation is CASRTSGVPYEQYF.

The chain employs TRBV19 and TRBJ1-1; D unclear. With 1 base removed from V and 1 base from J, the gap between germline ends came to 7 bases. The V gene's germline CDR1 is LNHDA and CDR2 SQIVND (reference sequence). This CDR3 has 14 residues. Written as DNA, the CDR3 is TGTGCCAGTAGTATAGCGGCGGGGAACACTGAAGCTTTCTTT. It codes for CASSIAAGNTEAFF.

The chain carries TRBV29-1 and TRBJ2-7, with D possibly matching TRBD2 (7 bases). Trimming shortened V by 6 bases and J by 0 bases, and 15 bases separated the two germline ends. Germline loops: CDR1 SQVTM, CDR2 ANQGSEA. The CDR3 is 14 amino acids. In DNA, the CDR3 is TGCAGCGTGGCTGGGGGAGGGGGCTCCTACGAGCAGTACTTC. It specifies CSVAGGGGSYEQYF.

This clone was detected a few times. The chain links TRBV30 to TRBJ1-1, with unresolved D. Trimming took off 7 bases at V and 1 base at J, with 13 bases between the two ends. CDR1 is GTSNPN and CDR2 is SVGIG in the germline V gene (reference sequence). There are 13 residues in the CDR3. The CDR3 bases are TGTGCCTATCTAACAGAGAAGAACACTGAAGCTTTCTTT. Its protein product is CAYLTEKNTEAFF.

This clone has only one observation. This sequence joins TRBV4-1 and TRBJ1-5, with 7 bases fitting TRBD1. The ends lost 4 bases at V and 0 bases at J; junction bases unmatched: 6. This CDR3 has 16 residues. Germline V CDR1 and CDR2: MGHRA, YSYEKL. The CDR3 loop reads CASSPRQGVSNQPQHF. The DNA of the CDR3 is TGCGCCAGCAGCCCGCGACAGGGCGTTAGCAATCAGCCCCAGCATTTT.